The present entry profiles one T cell receptor beta chain with its context. Participants were placed into cohorts based on the clinical history they reported. Original handling: Reference gene primer amplification gave estimated nucleated cell counts. Here immunoSEQ multiplex PCR was the method, and the copy in TCRdb shows in-frame clones only, minus some. The DNA gave D and trimming, while V, J and clone size come from that table. The data contain some 340,000 clones, approximately 90% of them singletons. This specimen comes from a study of blood T cell repertoires in COVID-19. Study in general: Acute and convalescent COVID-19 specimens originated in the United States, Italy and Spain. The analysed material was cDNA or gDNA that came from T cells, B-cell-depleted T cells, or PBMCs.

The CDR3 spans 15 residues. Trimming pared 0 bases from V and 2 bases from J, leaving 13 bases between. Per the germline V gene, CDR1 is GTSNPN and CDR2 is SVGIG (reference sequence). This TCR was sampled from a woman in her 30s who had been exposed to COVID-19. The chain is built from TRBV30 and TRBJ1-2; possibly TRBD1 for D (5 bases). What was sequenced was PBMCs or T cells enriched from blood (not recorded which). CDR3 sequence: CAWSVLSRTNYGYTF. The CDR3 region has the DNA TGTGCCTGGAGTGTACTATCCCGGACAAACTATGGCTACACCTTC.